Listed below are T cell receptor beta chains from one sample, sequenced in a study of regulatory T cells in long-lasting Graves disease. One entry per CDR3 protein results from TCRdb running MiXCR on the multiplex PCR reads. The data hold 400,000 to 500,000 distinct CDR3 sequences, with 16% observed a single time. These sequences were also reported in another study, on T cells in Graves' hyperthyroidism and ophthalmopathy.

Sequenced material: peripheral blood mononuclear cells (PBMCs), taken at new diagnosis, from a patient treated with antithyroid drugs. The receptors originated from a woman aged 25 to 39 with Graves disease. Each CDR3 is given with its conserved first and last residue. A D gene is named only where the DNA matches it firmly. Expanded clones get a size class; other rows say once, few or many, or leave the size out.

j_gene | abundance | d_gene | v_gene | CDR3nt | CDR3aa
TRBJ2-3 | few | NA | TRBV5-1 | TGCGCCAGCAGCCGCATGGGGGTAGGGATAGATACGCAGTATTTT | CASSRMGVGIDTQYF
TRBJ1-1 | many | NA | TRBV6-1 | TGTGCCAGCAGTGAAAGGAGGACCACAGCTTTCTTT | CASSERRTTAFF
TRBJ2-3 | many | TRBD2 | TRBV27 | TGTGCCAGCAGTTCACTAGCGGCAGATACGCAGTATTTT | CASSSLAADTQYF
TRBJ1-2 | NA | NA | TRBV7-9 | TGTGCCAGCAGCTTTACAAAGGTTGGCTATGGCTACACCTTC | CASSFTKVGYGYTF
TRBJ2-7 | many | NA | TRBV3-1 | TGTGCCAGCAGCCAAGGGACCCCGGGCTACTACGAGCAGTACTTC | CASSQGTPGYYEQYF
TRBJ2-3 | many | NA | TRBV28 | TGTGCCAGCAGTTCCCGGGACCCGCGCACAGATACGCAGTATTTT | CASSSRDPRTDTQYF
TRBJ2-1 | few | TRBD2 | TRBV4-3 | TGCGCCAGCAGCCAGTGGGGGGGGAGCTCCTACAATGAGCAGTTCTTC | CASSQWGGSSYNEQFF
TRBJ2-7 | many | TRBD2 | TRBV28 | TGTGCCAGCAGTTCCCGGGGGGTTAGCTCCTACGAGCAGTACTTC | CASSSRGVSSYEQYF
TRBJ2-4 | many | TRBD1 | TRBV28 | TGTGCCAGCAAGGCGGGACAGGGTTTTTGGAACATTCAGTACTTC | CASKAGQGFWNIQYF
TRBJ2-3 | NA | TRBD1 | TRBV18 | TGTGCCAGCTCACCCGTGCCGGGACAGGGTCCAGATACGCAGTATTTT | CASSPVPGQGPDTQYF
TRBJ1-2 | many | NA | TRBV28 | TGTGCCGCACTCCAGAGGACGATGGGGAACTATGGCTACACCTTC | CAALQRTMGNYGYTF
TRBJ2-1 | many | NA | TRBV7-9 | TGTGCCAGCAGCTTAATTGGGTCTGACAATGAGCAGTTCTTC | CASSLIGSDNEQFF
TRBJ1-4 | many | NA | TRBV20-1 | TGCAGTGCTAGAGTTTGGCCAACTAATGAAAAACTGTTTTTT | CSARVWPTNEKLFF
TRBJ2-1 | many | NA | TRBV9 | TGTGCCAGCAGCGTCGGCAGGGCGGGAATAGGGGAGCAGTTCTTC | CASSVGRAGIGEQFF
TRBJ2-1 | NA | NA | TRBV29-1 | TGCAGCGTTAAAACCCATCCATGGGGGGACAATGAGCAGTTCTTC | CSVKTHPWGDNEQFF
TRBJ1-2 | many | NA | TRBV28 | TGTGCCAGCAGTTCTAACTATGGCTACACCTTC | CASSSNYGYTF
TRBJ2-2 | many | NA | TRBV12-3/TRBV12-4 | TGTGCCAGCAGTTTAGGGACAGAGAACACCGGGGAGCTGTTTTTT | CASSLGTENTGELFF
TRBJ2-3 | many | NA | TRBV11-2 | TGTGCCAGCAGCTTATCTCTAGCACCGGACACGCAGTATTTT | CASSLSLAPDTQYF
TRBJ1-1 | many | NA | TRBV30 | TGTGCCTGGAGTGGCATCGGACAGCTACAAGTACGCCCGTTT | CAWSGIGQLQVRPF
TRBJ1-4 | NA | NA | TRBV27 | TGTGCCAGCAGCCGGACACCCGTCGGTGAAAAACTGTTTTTT | CASSRTPVGEKLFF
TRBJ2-3 | many | TRBD1 | TRBV7-9 | TGTGCCAGCAGCTTACCCGGGACAGGGAACTCAGATACGCAGTATTTT | CASSLPGTGNSDTQYF
TRBJ2-3 | NA | NA | TRBV15 | TGTGCCACCAGCAGAGATCTTATTGAGGGACCCACAGATACGCAGTATTTT | CATSRDLIEGPTDTQYF
TRBJ2-7 | many | NA | TRBV20-1 | TGCAGTGCTAGGTCAGCGCCATCCTACGAGCAGTACTTC | CSARSAPSYEQYF
TRBJ2-5 | many | NA | TRBV7-3 | TGTGCCAGCAGCTCTCGTGGTGGCAAAGAGACCCAGTACTTC | CASSSRGGKETQYF
TRBJ2-7 | many | TRBD1 | TRBV20-1 | TGCAGTGCAGAGCGACAGGGATTATCCTACGAGCAGTACTTC | CSAERQGLSYEQYF
TRBJ2-5 | many | NA | TRBV28 | TGTGCCAGCAGTTTATTTGGAGGGACTCGGACCCAGTACTTC | CASSLFGGTRTQYF
TRBJ2-7 | NA | TRBD1 | TRBV12-3/TRBV12-4 | TGTGCCAGCAGTGCACACGGGACAGGGACCTACGAGCAGTACTTC | CASSAHGTGTYEQYF
TRBJ2-7 | NA | TRBD1 | TRBV5-6 | TGTGCCAGCAGCCCCTACAGGGGGCGGGTGTACTTC | CASSPYRGRVYF
TRBJ2-3 | many | NA | TRBV28 | TGTGCCAGCATCTCCATTAGCACAGATACGCAGTATTTT | CASISISTDTQYF
TRBJ2-7 | many | TRBD2 | TRBV6-1 | TGTGCCAGCACCCAGACTAGCGGGAGATCCGAGCAGTACTTC | CASTQTSGRSEQYF
TRBJ2-7 | many | TRBD2 | TRBV20-1 | TGCAGTGCGACTCCGGGACTAGCGAACTACGAGCAGTACTTC | CSATPGLANYEQYF
TRBJ2-2 | NA | TRBD1 | TRBV20-1 | TGCAGTGCCTCTATAACAGGGGCGAACACCGGGGAGCTGTTTTTT | CSASITGANTGELFF